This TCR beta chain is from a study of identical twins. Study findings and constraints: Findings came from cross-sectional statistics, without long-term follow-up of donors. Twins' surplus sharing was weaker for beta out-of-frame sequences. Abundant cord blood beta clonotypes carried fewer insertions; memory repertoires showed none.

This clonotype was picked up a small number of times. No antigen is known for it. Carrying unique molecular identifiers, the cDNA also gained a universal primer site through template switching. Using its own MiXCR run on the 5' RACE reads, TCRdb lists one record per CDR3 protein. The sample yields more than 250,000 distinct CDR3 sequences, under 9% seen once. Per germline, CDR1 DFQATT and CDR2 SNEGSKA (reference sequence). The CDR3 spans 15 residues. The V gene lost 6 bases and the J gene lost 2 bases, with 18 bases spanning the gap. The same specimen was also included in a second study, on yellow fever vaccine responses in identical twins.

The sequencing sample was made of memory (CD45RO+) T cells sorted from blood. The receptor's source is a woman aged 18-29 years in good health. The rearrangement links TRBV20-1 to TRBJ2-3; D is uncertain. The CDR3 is CSARKERPYTDTQYF. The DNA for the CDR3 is TGCAGTGCCAGAAAGGAAAGGCCATACACAGATACGCAGTATTTT.